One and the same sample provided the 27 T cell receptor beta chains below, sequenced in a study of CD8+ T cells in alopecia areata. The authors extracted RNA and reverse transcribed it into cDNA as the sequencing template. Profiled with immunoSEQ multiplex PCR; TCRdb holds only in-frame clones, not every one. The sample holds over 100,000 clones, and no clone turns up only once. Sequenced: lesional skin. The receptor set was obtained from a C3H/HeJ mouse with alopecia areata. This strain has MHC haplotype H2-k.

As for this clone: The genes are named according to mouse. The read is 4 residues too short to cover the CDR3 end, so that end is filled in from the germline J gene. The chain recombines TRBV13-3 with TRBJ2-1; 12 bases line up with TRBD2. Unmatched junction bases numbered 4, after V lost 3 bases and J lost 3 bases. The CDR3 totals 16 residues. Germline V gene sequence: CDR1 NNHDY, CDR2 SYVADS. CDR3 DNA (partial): TGTGCCAGCAGTGCCGGGACTGGGGGGTCCTATGCT. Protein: CASSAGTGGSYA. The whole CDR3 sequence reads CASSAGTGGSYAEQFF.

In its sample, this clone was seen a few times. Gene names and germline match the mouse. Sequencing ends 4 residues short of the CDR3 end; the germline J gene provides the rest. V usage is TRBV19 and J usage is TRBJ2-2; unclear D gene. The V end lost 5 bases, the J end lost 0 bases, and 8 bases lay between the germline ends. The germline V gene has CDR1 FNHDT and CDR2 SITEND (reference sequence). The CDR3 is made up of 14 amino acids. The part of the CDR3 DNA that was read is TGTGCCAGCAGCACCAGAACAAACACCGGG. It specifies CASSTRTNTG. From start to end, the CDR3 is CASSTRTNTGQLYF.

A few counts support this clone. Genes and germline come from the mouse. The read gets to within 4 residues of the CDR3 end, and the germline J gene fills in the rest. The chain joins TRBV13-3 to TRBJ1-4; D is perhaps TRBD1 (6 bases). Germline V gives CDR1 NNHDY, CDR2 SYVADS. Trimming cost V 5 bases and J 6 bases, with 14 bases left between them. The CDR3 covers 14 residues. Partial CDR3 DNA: TGTGCCAGCAGCGCGGACAAGGGGGACGAA. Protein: CASSADKGDE. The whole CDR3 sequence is CASSADKGDERLFF.

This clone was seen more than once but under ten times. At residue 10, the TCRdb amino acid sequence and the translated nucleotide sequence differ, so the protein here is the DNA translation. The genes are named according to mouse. The covered CDR3 bases are TGTGCCACCGGGACAGGGCTGGATTCGCCC. Translated: CATGTGLDSP. The CDR3 reads in full as CATGTGLDSPLYF. The gene calls are TRBV13-3 and TRBJ1-6; TRBD1 agrees at 9 bases. The read ends 3 residues early relative to the CDR3; the germline J gene fills the gap. TRBJ1-6 is treated as an ORF (open reading frame) with a function not yet certain. The CDR3 length is 13 residues. Germline trimming cut 9 bases from V and 8 bases from J; bases unmatched to any gene: 6. Germline V gene data show CDR1 as NNHDY and CDR2 as SYVADS.

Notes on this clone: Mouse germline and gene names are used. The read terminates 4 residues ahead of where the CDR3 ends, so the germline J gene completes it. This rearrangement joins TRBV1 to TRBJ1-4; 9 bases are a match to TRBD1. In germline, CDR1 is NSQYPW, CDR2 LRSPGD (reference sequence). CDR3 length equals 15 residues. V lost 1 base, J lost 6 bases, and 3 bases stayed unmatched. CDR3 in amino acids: CTCSAGRTGDERLFF. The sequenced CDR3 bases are TGCACCTGCAGTGCAGGCCGGACAGGGGACGAA. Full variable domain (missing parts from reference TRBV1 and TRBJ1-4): VTLLEQNPRWRLVPRGQAVNLRCILKNSQYPWMSWYQQDLQKQLQWLFTLRSPGDKEVKSLPGADYLATRVTDTELRLQVANMSQGRTLYCTCSAGRTGDERLFFGHGTKLSVL.

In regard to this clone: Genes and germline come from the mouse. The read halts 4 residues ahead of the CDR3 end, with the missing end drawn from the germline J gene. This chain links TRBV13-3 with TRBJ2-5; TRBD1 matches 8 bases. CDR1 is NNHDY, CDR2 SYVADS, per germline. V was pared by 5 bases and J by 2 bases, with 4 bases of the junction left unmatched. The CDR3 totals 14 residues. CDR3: CASSGDRGQDTQYF. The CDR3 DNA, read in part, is TGTGCCAGCAGCGGTGACAGGGGCCAAGAC.

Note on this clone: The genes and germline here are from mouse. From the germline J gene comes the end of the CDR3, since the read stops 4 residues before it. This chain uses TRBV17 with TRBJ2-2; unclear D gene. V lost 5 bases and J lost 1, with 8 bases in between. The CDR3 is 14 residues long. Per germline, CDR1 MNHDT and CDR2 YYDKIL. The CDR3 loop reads CASSPYKNTGQLYF. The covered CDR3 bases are TGTGCTAGCAGTCCCTACAAAAACACCGGG.

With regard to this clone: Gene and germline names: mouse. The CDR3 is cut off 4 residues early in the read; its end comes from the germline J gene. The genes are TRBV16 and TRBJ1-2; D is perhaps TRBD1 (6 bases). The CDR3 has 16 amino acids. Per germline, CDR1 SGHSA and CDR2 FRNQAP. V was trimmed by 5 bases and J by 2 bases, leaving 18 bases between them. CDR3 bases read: TGTGCAAGCAGCGATTCGCCGGGACATGCGAACTCC. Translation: CASSDSPGHANS. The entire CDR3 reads CASSDSPGHANSDYTF.

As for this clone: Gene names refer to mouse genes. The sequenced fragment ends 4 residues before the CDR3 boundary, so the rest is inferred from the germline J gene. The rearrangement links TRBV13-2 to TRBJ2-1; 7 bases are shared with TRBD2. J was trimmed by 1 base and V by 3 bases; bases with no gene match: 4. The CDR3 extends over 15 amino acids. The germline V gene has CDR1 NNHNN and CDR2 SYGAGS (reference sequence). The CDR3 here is CASGGNWGNYAEQFF. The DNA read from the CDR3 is TGTGCCAGCGGTGGAAACTGGGGCAACTATGCT.

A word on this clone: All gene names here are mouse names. The CDR3 loop reads CASSDAGPNTEVFF. The covered CDR3 bases are TGTGCCAGCAGTGACGCAGGGCCCAACACA. The chain has TRBV13-3 and TRBJ1-1, with D perhaps matching TRBD1 (5 bases). The read ends 4 residues before the CDR3 terminus; that terminus is restored from the germline J gene. The CDR3 totals 14 residues. Trimming took 2 bases from V and 2 from J, leaving 10 bases between them. Germline V gives CDR1 NNHDY, CDR2 SYVADS.

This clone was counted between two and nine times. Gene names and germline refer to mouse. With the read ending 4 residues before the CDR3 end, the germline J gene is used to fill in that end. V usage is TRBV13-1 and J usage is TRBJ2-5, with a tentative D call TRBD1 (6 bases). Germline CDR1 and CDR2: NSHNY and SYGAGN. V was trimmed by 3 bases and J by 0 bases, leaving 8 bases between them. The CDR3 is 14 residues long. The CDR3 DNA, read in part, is TGTGCCAGCAGTGGACAGGTTAACCAAGAC. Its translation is CASSGQVNQD. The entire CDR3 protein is CASSGQVNQDTQYF.

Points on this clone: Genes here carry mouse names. The CDR3 DNA, read in part, is TGTGCCAGCAGTCCCGGGGACTGGGGGGGCGCAAAAGAC. The encoded protein is CASSPGDWGGAKD. The whole CDR3 sequence is CASSPGDWGGAKDTQYF. V usage is TRBV13-3 and J usage is TRBJ2-5; 14 bases fit TRBD2. The read comes to an end 4 residues before the CDR3 does, leaving the germline J gene to fill in the end. The CDR3 length is 17 residues. Germline CDR1 and CDR2: NNHDY and SYVADS.

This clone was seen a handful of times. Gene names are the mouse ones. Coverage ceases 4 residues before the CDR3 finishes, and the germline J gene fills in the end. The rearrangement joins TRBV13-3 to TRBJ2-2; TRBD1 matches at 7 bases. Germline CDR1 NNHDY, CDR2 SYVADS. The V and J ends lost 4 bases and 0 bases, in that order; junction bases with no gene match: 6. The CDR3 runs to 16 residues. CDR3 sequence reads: CASSPRDSPNTGQLYF. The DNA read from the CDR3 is TGTGCCAGCAGTCCCCGGGACAGTCCAAACACCGGG.

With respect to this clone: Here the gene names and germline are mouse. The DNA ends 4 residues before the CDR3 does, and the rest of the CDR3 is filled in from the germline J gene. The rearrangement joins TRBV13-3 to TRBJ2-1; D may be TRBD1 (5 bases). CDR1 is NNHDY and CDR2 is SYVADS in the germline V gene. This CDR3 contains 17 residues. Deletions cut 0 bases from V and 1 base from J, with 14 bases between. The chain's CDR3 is CASSDAKERTNYAEQFF. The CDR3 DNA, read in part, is TGTGCCAGCAGTGATGCAAAGGAGAGGACAAACTATGCT.

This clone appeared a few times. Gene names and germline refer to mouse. The sequenced part of the CDR3 DNA is TGTGCCAGCATCGGGACAAACACCTAT. Translating it yields CASIGTNTY. The whole CDR3 sequence reads CASIGTNTYEQYF. The chain links TRBV13-3 to TRBJ2-7; a weak D match, TRBD1 (6 bases). The CDR3 end falls 4 residues outside the read, so it is completed with the germline J gene. Germline assignment: CDR1 NNHDY and CDR2 SYVADS. The V end lost 6 bases, the J end lost 2 bases, and 12 bases lay between the germline ends. The CDR3 spans 13 residues.

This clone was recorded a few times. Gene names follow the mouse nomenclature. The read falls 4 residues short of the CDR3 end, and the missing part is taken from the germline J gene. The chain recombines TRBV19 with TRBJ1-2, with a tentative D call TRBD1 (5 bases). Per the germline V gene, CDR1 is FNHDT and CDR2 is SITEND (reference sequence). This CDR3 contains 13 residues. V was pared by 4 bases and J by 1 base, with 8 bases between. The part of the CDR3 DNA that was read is TGTGCCAGCAGTCATCAGGGAAACTCC. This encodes CASSHQGNS. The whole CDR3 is CASSHQGNSDYTF.

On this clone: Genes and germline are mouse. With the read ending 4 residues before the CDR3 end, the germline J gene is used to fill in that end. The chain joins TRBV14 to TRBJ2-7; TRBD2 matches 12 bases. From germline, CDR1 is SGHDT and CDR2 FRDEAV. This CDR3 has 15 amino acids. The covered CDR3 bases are TGTGCCAGCAGTTTCTTGGGACTGGGGGGTTAT. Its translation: CASSFLGLGGY. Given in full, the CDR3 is CASSFLGLGGYEQYF.

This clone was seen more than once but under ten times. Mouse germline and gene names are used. The CDR3 sequence is CTCSQLGGYEQYF. The CDR3 DNA, read in part, is TGCACCTGCAGTCAACTGGGGGGCTAT. This chain joins TRBV1 and TRBJ2-7; TRBD2 agrees at 9 bases. The CDR3 goes on 4 residues after the read ends, and that part is filled in from the germline J gene. CDR3 length: 13 residues. Germline lookup yields CDR1 NSQYPW and CDR2 LRSPGD (reference sequence). V lost 5 bases to trimming and J lost 3 bases; unmatched junction nucleotides: 2.

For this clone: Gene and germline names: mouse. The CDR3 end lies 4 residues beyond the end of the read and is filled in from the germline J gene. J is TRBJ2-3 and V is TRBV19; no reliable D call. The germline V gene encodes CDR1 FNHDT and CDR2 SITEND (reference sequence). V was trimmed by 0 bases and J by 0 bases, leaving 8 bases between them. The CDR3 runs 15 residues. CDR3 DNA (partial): TGTGCCAGCAGTATAGGGTCGTCTAGTGCAGAA. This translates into CASSIGSSSAE. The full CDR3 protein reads CASSIGSSSAETLYF.

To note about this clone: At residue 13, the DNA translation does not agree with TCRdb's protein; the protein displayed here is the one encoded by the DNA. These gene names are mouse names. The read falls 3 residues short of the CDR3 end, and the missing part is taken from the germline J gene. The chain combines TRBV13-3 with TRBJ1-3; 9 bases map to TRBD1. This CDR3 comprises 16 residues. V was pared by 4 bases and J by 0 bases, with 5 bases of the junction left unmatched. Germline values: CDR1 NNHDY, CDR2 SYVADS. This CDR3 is CASSSGTGLSGNTLYF. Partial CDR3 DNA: TGTGCCAGCAGTTCCGGGACAGGGCTTTCTGGAAATACG.

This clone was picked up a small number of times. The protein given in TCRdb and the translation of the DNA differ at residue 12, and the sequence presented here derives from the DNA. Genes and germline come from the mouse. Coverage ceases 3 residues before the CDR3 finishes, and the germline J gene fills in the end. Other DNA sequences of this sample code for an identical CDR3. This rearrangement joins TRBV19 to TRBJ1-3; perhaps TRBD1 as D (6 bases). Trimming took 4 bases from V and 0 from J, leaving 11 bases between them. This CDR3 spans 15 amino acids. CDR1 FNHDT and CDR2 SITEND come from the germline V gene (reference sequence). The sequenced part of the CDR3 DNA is TGTGCCAGCAGTTCTGGACAGTTTTCTGGAAATACG. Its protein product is CASSSGQFSGNT. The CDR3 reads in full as CASSSGQFSGNTLYF.

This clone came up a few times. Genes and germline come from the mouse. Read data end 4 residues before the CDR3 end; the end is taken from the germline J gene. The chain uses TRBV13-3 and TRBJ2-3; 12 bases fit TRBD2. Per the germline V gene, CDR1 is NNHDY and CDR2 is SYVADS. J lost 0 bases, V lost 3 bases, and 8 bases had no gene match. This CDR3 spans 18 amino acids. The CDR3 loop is CASSAGTGGTPSAETLYF. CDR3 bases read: TGTGCCAGCAGTGCCGGGACTGGGGGGACTCCTAGTGCAGAA.

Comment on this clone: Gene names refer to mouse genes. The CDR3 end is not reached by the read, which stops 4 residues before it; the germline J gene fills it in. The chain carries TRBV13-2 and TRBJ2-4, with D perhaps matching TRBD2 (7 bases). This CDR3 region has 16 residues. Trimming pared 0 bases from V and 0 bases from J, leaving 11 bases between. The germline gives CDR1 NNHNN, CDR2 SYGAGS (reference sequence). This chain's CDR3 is CASGDVGGASQNTLYF. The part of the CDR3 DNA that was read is TGTGCCAGCGGTGATGTGGGGGGCGCGAGTCAAAAC.

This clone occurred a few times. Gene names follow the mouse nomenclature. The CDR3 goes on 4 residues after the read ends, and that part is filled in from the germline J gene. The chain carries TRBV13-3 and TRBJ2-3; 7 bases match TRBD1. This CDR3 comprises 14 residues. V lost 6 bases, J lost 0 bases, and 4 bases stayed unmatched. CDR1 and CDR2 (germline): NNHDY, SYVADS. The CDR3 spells CASTRQGSAETLYF. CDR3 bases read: TGTGCCAGCACCAGACAGGGAAGTGCAGAA.

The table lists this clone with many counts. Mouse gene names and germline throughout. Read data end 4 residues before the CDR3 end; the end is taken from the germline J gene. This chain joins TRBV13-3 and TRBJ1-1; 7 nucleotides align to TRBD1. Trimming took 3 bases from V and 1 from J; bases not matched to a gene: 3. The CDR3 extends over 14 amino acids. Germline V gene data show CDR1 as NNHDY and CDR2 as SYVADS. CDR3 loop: CASSGTGLNTEVFF. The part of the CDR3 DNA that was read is TGTGCCAGCAGTGGGACAGGACTAAACACA.

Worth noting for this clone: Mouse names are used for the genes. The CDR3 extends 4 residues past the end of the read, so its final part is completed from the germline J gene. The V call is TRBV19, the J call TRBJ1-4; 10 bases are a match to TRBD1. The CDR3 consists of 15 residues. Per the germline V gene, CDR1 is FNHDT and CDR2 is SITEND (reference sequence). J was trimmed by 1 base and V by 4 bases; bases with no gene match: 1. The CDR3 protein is CASSGDRGSNERLFF. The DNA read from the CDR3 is TGTGCCAGCAGTGGGGACAGGGGTTCCAACGAA.

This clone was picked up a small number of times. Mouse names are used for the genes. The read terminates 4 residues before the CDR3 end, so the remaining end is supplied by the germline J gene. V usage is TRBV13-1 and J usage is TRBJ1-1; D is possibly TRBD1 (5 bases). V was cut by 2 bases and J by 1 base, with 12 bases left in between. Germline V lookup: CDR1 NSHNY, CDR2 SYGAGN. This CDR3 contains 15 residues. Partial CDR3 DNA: TGTGCCAGCAGTGAAGTGGGGAGGGGGAACACA. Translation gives CASSEVGRGNT. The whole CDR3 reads CASSEVGRGNTEVFF.